Each of the 12 T cell receptor beta chains below was sequenced from the same sample in a study of multiple sclerosis patients with progressive multifocal leukoencephalopathy. Time point meaning: time of PML onset. Only in-frame clones appear in the TCRdb table, and some are missing; sequencing was by immunoSEQ multiplex PCR. The table includes 25,000 to 30,000 clones, approximately 85% detected once. The specimen was PBMCs, collected from a patient treated with natalizumab. The receptor source for this set is a young woman with progressive multifocal leukoencephalopathy.

The J gene is TRBJ1-4, the V gene TRBV27; D may be TRBD1 (5 bases). The CDR3 loop spans 14 amino acids. Per germline, CDR1 MNHEY and CDR2 SMNVEV (reference sequence). Trimming took 3 bases from V and 3 from J, leaving 8 bases between them. The CDR3 reads CASSLTAPNEKLFF. The CDR3 nucleotides read TGTGCCAGCAGTTTGACAGCGCCTAATGAAAAACTGTTTTTT. Full variable domain (missing parts from reference TRBV27 and TRBJ1-4): EAQVTQNPRYLITVTGKKLTVTCSQNMNHEYMSWYRQDPGLGLRQIYYSMNVEVTDKGDVPEGYKVSRKEKRNFPLILESPSPNQTSLYFCASSLTAPNEKLFFGSGTQLSVL.

This chain joins TRBV5-5 and TRBJ2-1; 8 nucleotides line up with TRBD2. Germline V gene lookup returns CDR1 SGHKS and CDR2 YYEKEE (reference sequence). CDR3 length: 15 amino acids. The V and J ends lost 4 bases and 9 bases, in that order; junction bases with no gene match: 12. CDR3 DNA sequence: TGTGCCAGCAGCCCGGGACTAGTGGGAGTATTTGAGCAGTTCTTC. Encoded protein: CASSPGLVGVFEQFF.

This clone was picked up one time. The chain has TRBV7-2 and TRBJ2-1, with 15 bases aligning to TRBD2. Germline values: CDR1 SGHTA, CDR2 FQGNSA. Losses at the gene ends were 3 bases for V and 6 bases for J; bases not matched to a gene: 6. This CDR3 comprises 17 residues. The CDR3 DNA follows: TGTGCCAGCAGCTTTAAGGGACTAGCGGGAGGCGGCAATGAGCAGTTCTTC. Translation gives CASSFKGLAGGGNEQFF.

This clone has only a few counts. V gene TRBV28 combines with J gene TRBJ1-3, with TRBD1 as a possible D gene (6 bases). Deletions cut 5 bases from V and 0 bases from J, with 14 bases between. The CDR3 has 16 amino acids. Germline V gene data show CDR1 as MDHEN and CDR2 as SYDVKM. CDR3 in DNA: TGTGCCAGCAGTCCCCCGACAGGTTTCTCTGGAAACACCATATATTTT. Translated: CASSPPTGFSGNTIYF.

This chain uses TRBV7-3 with TRBJ2-3; tentatively, D is TRBD1 (5 bases). The V end lost 2 bases, the J end lost 5 bases, and 11 bases lay between the germline ends. CDR1 is SGHTA, CDR2 FQGTGA, per germline. CDR3 length: 14 amino acids. CDR3 nucleotides: TGTGCCAGCAGCTTAGCCAGGGTAGTAGATACGCAGTATTTT. It specifies CASSLARVVDTQYF. Using reference TRBV7-3 and TRBJ2-3 for the parts outside the CDR3, the full variable domain is GAGVSQTPSNKVTEKGKYVELRCDPISGHTALYWYRQSLGQGPEFLIYFQGTGAADDSGLPNDRFFAVRPEGSVSTLKIQRTERGDSAVYLCASSLARVVDTQYFGPGTRLTVL.

With regard to this clone: This CDR3 is also generated by other DNA sequences in the sample. V and J are TRBV7-2 and TRBJ1-2; TRBD1 agrees at 7 bases. Germline CDR1 is SGHTA and CDR2 is FQGNSA. The CDR3 spans 13 residues. V lost 5 bases, J lost 4 bases, and 4 bases stayed unmatched. This CDR3 reads CASSLDRTYGYTF. The CDR3 DNA sequence: TGTGCCAGCAGCCTGGACAGGACCTATGGCTACACCTTC.

CDR3 sequence reads: CASQDRGLKNEQFF. The CDR3 region has the DNA TGTGCCAGCCAGGACAGGGGGCTTAAGAATGAGCAGTTCTTC. The V gene is TRBV6-6, the J gene TRBJ2-1; 11 bases match TRBD1. V lost 8 bases, J lost 7 bases, and 7 bases stayed unmatched. Germline V gene data show CDR1 as MNHNY and CDR2 as SVGAGI (reference sequence). This CDR3 spans 14 amino acids.

This chain links TRBV7-8 with TRBJ1-2; no definite D call. Germline V CDR1 and CDR2: SGHVS, FQNEAQ. The V and J ends lost 9 bases and 6 bases respectively, with 17 bases between them. CDR3 size: 13 residues. The CDR3 here is CASVLGGVDGYTF. CDR3 in DNA: TGTGCCAGTGTGCTGGGCGGTGTGGATGGCTACACCTTC.

The gene calls are TRBV6-1 and TRBJ1-2; no reliable D call. This CDR3 region has 13 residues. The germline V gene encodes CDR1 MNHNS and CDR2 SASEGT. Trimming left V 6 bases short and J 4 bases short, with 12 bases between. The CDR3 here is CASRDRSFYGYTF. CDR3 coding DNA: TGTGCCAGCAGGGATAGGTCGTTCTATGGCTACACCTTC.

This chain uses TRBV27 with TRBJ1-1; no clear D gene. Germline CDR1 MNHEY, CDR2 SMNVEV (reference sequence). Trimming cost V 6 bases and J 1 base, with 12 bases left between them. This CDR3 has 14 residues. The CDR3 is CASRFQRANTEAFF. The DNA for the CDR3 is TGTGCCAGCAGATTTCAGAGAGCGAACACTGAAGCTTTCTTT.

The chain is built from TRBV7-8 and TRBJ2-7; D is possibly TRBD1 (6 bases). The CDR3 is 17 amino acids. Germline V gene data show CDR1 as SGHVS and CDR2 as FQNEAQ. Trimming left V 1 base short and J 0 bases short, with 16 bases between. In DNA, the CDR3 is TGTGCCAGCAGCTTAGAGGCGTCGGGACATCACTCCTACGAGCAGTACTTC. Translating gives CASSLEASGHHSYEQYF.

This clone was recorded once. The V gene is TRBV4-2, the J gene TRBJ1-1, with 8 bases that match TRBD1. CDR3 size: 15 residues. Looked up from germline, CDR1 is LGHNA and CDR2 is YNFKEQ. Germline trimming cut 3 bases from V and 5 bases from J; bases unmatched to any gene: 8. Here the CDR3 reads CASSHPSTGVTEAFF. The CDR3 nucleotides read TGTGCCAGCAGCCATCCCTCGACAGGGGTTACTGAAGCTTTCTTT.